This T cell receptor beta chain derives from a study of shared clonotypes between healthy human individuals. The data were produced by immunoSEQ multiplex PCR, yet TCRdb's version contains in-frame clones alone and is incomplete. The sample contains around 2,000,000 clones, over 85% of which appear only once. This clone was detected only once. Naive CD8 populations comprised CD45RO-negative cells positively selected for CCR7, excluding terminally differentiated effector memory CD45RA+ cells. The V gene end was trimmed by 0 bases and the J gene end by 8 bases; junction bases not matched to a gene: 8. The CDR3 spans 16 residues. Germline CDR1 is KGHSH and CDR2 is LQKENI.

The rearrangement links TRBV18 to TRBJ2-1; TRBD2 agrees at 9 bases. The receptor's source is a man aged 18 to 29 in good health. Specimen: naive CD8+ T cells sorted from blood. The CDR3 DNA reads TGTGCCAGCTCACCACCGGTCGCGGGGGGGCCTCATGAGCAGTTCTTC. This sequence encodes CASSPPVAGGPHEQFF.